This paragraph covers one T cell receptor beta chain sequence. Its antigen is not identified. While unrecorded immune exposures were likely, the donors were nominally healthy when sampled. The data belong to a study of cytomegalovirus exposure and HLA in healthy donors. Study-wide points: Per a prior analysis, the majority of TCR beta V segments were productive roughly 87% or roughly 30% of the time.

The PCR had 60 Vbeta and 13 Jbeta primers. Original data processing: In a later analysis, the count reached about 82 million unique TCR beta chains, with about 9.9 million shared. Produced via immunoSEQ multiplex PCR; TCRdb's table is partial and in-frame only. V, J and clone size reflect that table, while D and trimming were determined from the DNA. Here the sample spans 110,000 or so clones, 74% being singletons. V lost 5 bases to trimming and J lost 3 bases, with 16 bases between them. CDR1 and CDR2 from the germline V gene are MNHEY and SVGAGI. This CDR3 contains 15 residues. The V and J genes are TRBV6-5 and TRBJ1-1; D is possibly TRBD1 (6 bases). The sequence derives from a woman aged 40 to 50 in good health and CMV-seropositive. Source material: PBMCs. CDR3 sequence: CASSPSDSTYTEAFF. The CDR3 DNA follows: TGTGCCAGCAGTCCCTCGGACAGTACGTACACTGAAGCTTTCTTT.